This TCR beta chain was sequenced during a study of blood T cell repertoires in COVID-19. The CDR3 covers 13 residues. Trimming pared 4 bases from V and 0 bases from J, leaving 6 bases between. TCRdb keeps only in-frame clones here, not all; method: immunoSEQ multiplex PCR. The sample has more than 95,000 clones, around 80% seen once. The receptor was isolated from a woman older than 75 with acute or convalescent COVID-19. The chain has TRBV12-3 or TRBV12-4 and TRBJ1-1; D is undetermined. The sequenced sample consisted of peripheral blood. CDR3 loop: CASSSQLNTEAFF. DNA for the CDR3: TGTGCCAGCAGTTCTCAGTTGAACACTGAAGCTTTCTTT.